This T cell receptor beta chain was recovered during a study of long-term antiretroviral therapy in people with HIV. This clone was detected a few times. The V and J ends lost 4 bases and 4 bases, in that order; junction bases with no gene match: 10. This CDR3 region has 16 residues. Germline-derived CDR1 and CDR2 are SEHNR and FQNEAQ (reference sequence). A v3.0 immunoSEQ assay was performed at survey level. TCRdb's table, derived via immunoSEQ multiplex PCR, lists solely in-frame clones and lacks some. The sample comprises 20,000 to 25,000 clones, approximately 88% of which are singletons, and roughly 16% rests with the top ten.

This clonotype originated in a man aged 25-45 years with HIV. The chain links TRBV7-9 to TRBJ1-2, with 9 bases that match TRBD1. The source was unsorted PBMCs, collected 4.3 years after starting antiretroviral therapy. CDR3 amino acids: CASSSVLDRGSYGYTF. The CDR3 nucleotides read TGTGCCAGCAGCTCCGTATTGGACAGGGGAAGCTATGGCTACACCTTC.